Sequencing of this T cell receptor (beta chain) was carried out in a study of T cell responses to AZD1222 COVID-19 vaccine. Regarding the study as a whole: Baseline serology detected seropositivity in only five or six AZD1222 recipients. Along spike, vaccine-associated CD4 TCRs were found throughout, with dominance at 160-218 and 743-854.

Here immunoSEQ multiplex PCR was the method, and the copy in TCRdb shows in-frame clones only, minus some. The sample holds approximately 100,000 clones, less than 90% seen once. As for this clone: What it binds is not known.

The TCR sequence derives from an adult in good health. The source material was peripheral blood, sampled on day 0 of AZD1222 vaccination.

The CDR3 sequence is CASSFGTLGYEQYF. CDR3 coding DNA: TGTGCCAGCAGCTTCGGAACGCTGGGCTACGAGCAGTACTTC. The chain carries TRBV7-6 and TRBJ2-7; D gene ambiguous. Trimming stripped 3 bases from V and 3 bases from J, with 12 bases between. CDR3 size: 14 residues. From germline, CDR1 is SGHVS and CDR2 FNYEAQ.